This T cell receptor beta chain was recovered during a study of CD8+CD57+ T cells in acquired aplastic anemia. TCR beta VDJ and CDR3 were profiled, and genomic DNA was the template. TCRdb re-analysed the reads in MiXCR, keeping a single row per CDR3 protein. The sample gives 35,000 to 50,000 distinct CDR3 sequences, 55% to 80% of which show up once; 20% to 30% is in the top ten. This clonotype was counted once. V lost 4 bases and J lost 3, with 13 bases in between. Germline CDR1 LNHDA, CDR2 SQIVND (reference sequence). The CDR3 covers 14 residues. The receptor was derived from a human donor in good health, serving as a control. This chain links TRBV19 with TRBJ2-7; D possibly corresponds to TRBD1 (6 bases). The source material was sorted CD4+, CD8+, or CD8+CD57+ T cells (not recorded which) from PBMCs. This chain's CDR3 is CASSTQGLDYEQYF. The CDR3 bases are TGTGCCAGTAGTACACAGGGTCTCGACTACGAGCAGTACTTC.